This T cell receptor beta chain was recovered during a study of blood T cell repertoires in COVID-19. Study background: From the United States, Italy and Spain came samples of acute and convalescent COVID-19. T cells, B-cell-depleted T cells, or PBMCs provided the cDNA or gDNA that served as material.

In the authors' methods: Reference gene primer amplification in the assay estimated nucleated cell counts. Only in-frame clones appear in the TCRdb table, and some are missing; sequencing was by immunoSEQ multiplex PCR. That table is the source of V, J and clone size, and D and trimming were worked out from the DNA. The sample contains roughly 28,000 clones, about 91% of which appear only once. CDR1 and CDR2 from the germline V gene are SQVTM and ANQGSEA. Trimming removed 7 bases at V and 5 bases at J, with 17 bases between. This CDR3 region has 13 residues. The receptor was derived from a human donor with acute or convalescent COVID-19. The donor label of this sample is uncertain. Material for sequencing was peripheral blood. V usage is TRBV29-1 and J usage is TRBJ1-1, with a possible D match to TRBD1 (5 bases). CDR3 bases: TGCAGCGGCAGCAGGGCCTCAGGGACTGAAGCTTTCTTT. It yields the protein CSGSRASGTEAFF.